The 5 T cell receptor beta chains below all came from one sample that was sequenced in a study of CD8 T cell repertoires and HIV-1 epitope variants. Libraries were prepared by immunoSEQ multiplex PCR; TCRdb keeps only in-frame clonotypes and omits some of them. The repertoire holds about 5,600 clones, approximately 65% seen once, with over 35% in the top ten. Their antigen targets remain unknown. Sequencing input: cultured CD8+ T cells derived from PBMCs. The receptor set was obtained from a male donor with HIV.

The chain carries TRBV4-3 and TRBJ2-1; TRBD2 aligns across 8 bases. Germline CDR1 and CDR2: LGHNA and YSLEER. The V gene end was trimmed by 4 bases and the J gene end by 4 bases; junction bases not matched to a gene: 12. This CDR3 has 17 amino acids. CDR3 amino acids: CASSPTRSGGTYNEQFF. The CDR3, as DNA: TGCGCCAGCAGCCCTACAAGATCGGGGGGGACGTACAATGAGCAGTTCTTC.

By share, this clone counts as medium-sized. The gene calls are TRBV15 and TRBJ2-5; D is undetermined. V was pared by 0 bases and J by 4 bases, with 6 bases between. The length of the CDR3 is 13 residues. Per the germline V gene, CDR1 is LNHNV and CDR2 is YYDKDF (reference sequence). The CDR3: CATSRDRRETQYF. CDR3 coding DNA: TGTGCCACCAGCAGAGATCGGAGAGAGACCCAGTACTTC.

This clone was counted a single time. The chain is built from TRBV6-5 and TRBJ1-1; D call uncertain. The CDR3 runs to 12 residues. Looked up from germline, CDR1 is MNHEY and CDR2 is SVGAGI. The V end lost 2 bases, the J end lost 9 bases, and 10 bases lay between the germline ends. CDR3 DNA: TGTGCCAGCAGTTACGGAGGTTCAAAAGCTTTCTTT. Translating gives CASSYGGSKAFF.

The chain uses TRBV5-4 and TRBJ2-7; D gene unclear. The germline V gene has CDR1 SGHNT and CDR2 YYREEE (reference sequence). The CDR3 has 11 amino acids. The V and J ends lost 0 bases and 6 bases respectively, with 4 bases between them. The DNA for the CDR3 is TGTGCCAGCAGCTTGGGTGGCGAGCAGTACTTC. This codes for CASSLGGEQYF.

The V and J genes are TRBV19 and TRBJ1-1; unclear D gene. Between the trimmed V and J ends, which lost 6 bases and 2 bases, there was a span of 7 bases. The germline V gene has CDR1 LNHDA and CDR2 SQIVND (reference sequence). The CDR3 is made up of 12 amino acids. In nucleotides, the CDR3 is TGTGCCAGTAGGTACAGAAACACTGAAGCTTTCTTT. Amino acid sequence: CASRYRNTEAFF. Filled out from reference TRBV19 and TRBJ1-1, the complete variable domain reads DGGITQSPKYLFRKEGQNVTLSCEQNLNHDAMYWYRQDPGQGLRLIYYSQIVNDFQKGDIAEGYSVSREKKESFPLTVTSAQKNPTAFYLCASRYRNTEAFFGQGTRLTVV.